Presented here are 6 T cell receptor beta chains from one specimen sequenced in a study of T cells in Graves' hyperthyroidism and ophthalmopathy (dated by TCRdb to between 2017 and 2020). The library was built by means of multiplex PCR. Sequencing relied on an Illumina HiSeq 2000. The TCR beta CDR3 regions were amplified from the RNA transcripts. For the first round of RT-PCR on the TCR CDR3, the HTBI primer set was used together with the Qiagen OneStep RT-PCR kit. The public reads were run again by TCRdb, first through fastp at Q25 and then through MiXCR, and only productive beta chains were kept. Rows are combined by CDR3 protein, so each entry shows the most common genes and DNA. This sample lists approximately 520,000 distinct CDR3 sequences; less than 25% were detected once. Approximately 10% of the sample lies in the top ten. The sequencing input was blood. These receptors were collected from a woman aged 25 to 39 with Graves' ophthalmopathy.

This clonotype showed up just a few times. In nucleotides, the CDR3 is TGTGCCAGCAGCTTTGGGGCGGGGAGGTACGAGCAGTACTTC. The encoded protein is CASSFGAGRYEQYF. V is TRBV7-9 and J is TRBJ2-7, with D perhaps TRBD2 (6 bases). V was shortened by 3 bases and J by 4 bases, with 13 bases between the two germline ends. The germline V gene encodes CDR1 SEHNR and CDR2 FQNEAQ (reference sequence). The CDR3 contains 14 residues.

J is TRBJ1-1 and V is TRBV5-1; weak D call: TRBD1 (5 bases). This CDR3 has 17 amino acids. The germline V gene encodes CDR1 SGHRS and CDR2 YFSETQ. Trimming pared 4 bases from V and 4 bases from J, leaving 23 bases between. The CDR3 DNA sequence: TGCGCCAGCAGCAGAGACCCGGGACTCTGGAGAGCCACTGAAGCTTTCTTT. This sequence encodes CASSRDPGLWRATEAFF.

This clonotype was recorded at least ten times. J is TRBJ1-2 and V is TRBV28; TRBD1 is a possible D gene (5 bases). The germline CDR1 and CDR2 sequences are MDHEN and SYDVKM. The CDR3 runs to 13 residues. V was trimmed by 3 bases and J by 4 bases, leaving 9 bases between them. CDR3 loop: CASSLPRGYGYTF. The CDR3 DNA reads as TGTGCCAGCAGTTTGCCAAGGGGCTATGGCTACACCTTC.

This clonotype was seen repeatedly, ten times or more. V usage is TRBV10-3 and J usage is TRBJ1-2; the match to TRBD1 covers 7 bases. Germline loops: CDR1 ENHRY, CDR2 SYGVKD. The CDR3 loop spans 14 amino acids. Losses at the gene ends were 6 bases for V and 0 bases for J; bases not matched to a gene: 4. The CDR3 is CAIRWDSTNYGYTF. In DNA, the CDR3 is TGTGCCATCAGGTGGGACAGTACTAACTATGGCTACACCTTC.

The chain is built from TRBV3-1 and TRBJ1-2, with 8 bases aligning to TRBD1. Germline CDR1 LGHDT, CDR2 YNNKEL (reference sequence). The CDR3 contains 17 residues. Trimming took 4 bases from V and 4 from J; bases not matched to a gene: 14. This CDR3 reads CASSRSGTGGEGYGYTF. The CDR3 DNA reads TGTGCCAGCAGCCGGTCCGGGACAGGAGGAGAGGGCTATGGCTACACCTTC.

The V call is TRBV12-3 or TRBV12-4, the J call TRBJ2-5; D possibly corresponds to TRBD1 (6 bases). Deletions cut 3 bases from V and 3 bases from J, with 11 bases between. The CDR3 contains 14 residues. The CDR3 reads CASSFATGKETQYF. In DNA, the CDR3 is TGTGCCAGCAGTTTCGCGACAGGCAAAGAGACCCAGTACTTC.